This TCR beta chain was sequenced during a study of tumor-infiltrating lymphocytes in primary liver carcinoma. About the study: With diameters of roughly 4 to 10 cm, tumors were stage T1-T3 N0M0. Broader study findings: With p = 0.039, the top-250-clone fraction in tumors significantly exceeded that in blood.

Of note for this clonotype: Its antigen is still unknown. A read error may produce the germline difference seen at one junction end.

With a constant-region primer, TCR beta cDNA was made from approximately 520 ng of total RNA. A slightly modified ARM-PCR protocol with three nested multiplex PCR rounds produced these TCR beta libraries. TCRdb re-called the multiplex PCR reads through MiXCR, storing one row per CDR3 protein. Of 65,000 to 80,000 distinct CDR3 sequences in the sample, 60% to 75% were seen once. Total RNA and DNA came together from approximately 20-30 mg of bulk tissue without cell sorting. The patients carried chronic HBV infection and had received no treatment. Sampling of each tumor involved five separate regions. The sequenced sample consisted of liver tumor tissue from sampling region 4. Described subset: tumor region T4, right-lateral pole. The clonotype comes from a man aged 40-50 years with primary liver carcinoma and hepatitis B virus infection.

In DNA, the CDR3 is TGTACCAGCGCCCCGGGGGAGACTCAGTACTTC. This codes for CTSAPGETQYF. This chain links TRBV2 with TRBJ2-5; D possibly corresponds to TRBD2 (6 bases). Germline V gives CDR1 SNHLY, CDR2 FYNNEI. The CDR3 runs 11 residues.